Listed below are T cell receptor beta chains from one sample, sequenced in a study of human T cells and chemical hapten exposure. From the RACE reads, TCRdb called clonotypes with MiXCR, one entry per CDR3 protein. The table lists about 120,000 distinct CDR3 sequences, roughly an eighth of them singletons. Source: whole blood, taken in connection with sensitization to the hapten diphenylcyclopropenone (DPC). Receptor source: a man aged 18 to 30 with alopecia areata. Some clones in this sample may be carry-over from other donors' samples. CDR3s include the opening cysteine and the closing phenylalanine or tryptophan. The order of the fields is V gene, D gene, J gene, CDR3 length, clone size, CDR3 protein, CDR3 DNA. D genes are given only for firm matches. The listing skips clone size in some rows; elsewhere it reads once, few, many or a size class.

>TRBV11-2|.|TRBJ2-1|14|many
CASSSGGGPAEQFF
TGTGCCAGCAGCTCCGGTGGGGGACCCGCTGAGCAGTTCTTC
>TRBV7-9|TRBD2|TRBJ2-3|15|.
CADRLAGVTTDTQYF
TGTGCAGATCGACTAGCGGGGGTAACCACAGATACGCAGTATTTT
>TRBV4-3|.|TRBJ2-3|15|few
CASSQAPGAEDTQYF
TGCGCCAGCAGCCAAGCGCCAGGGGCCGAAGATACGCAGTATTTT
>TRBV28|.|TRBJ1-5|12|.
CASSFEFQPQHF
TGTGCCAGCTCTTTCGAGTTTCAGCCCCAGCATTTT
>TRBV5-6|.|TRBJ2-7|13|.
CASSWPSSYEQYF
TGTGCCAGCAGCTGGCCGAGCTCCTACGAGCAGTACTTC
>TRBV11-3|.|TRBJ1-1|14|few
CASSPTGPNTEAFF
TGTGCCAGCAGCCCGACAGGCCCGAACACTGAAGCTTTCTTT
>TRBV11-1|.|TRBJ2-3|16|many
CASSRGGVRGTDTQYF
TGTGCCAGCAGTCGAGGAGGAGTGAGAGGCACAGATACGCAGTATTTT
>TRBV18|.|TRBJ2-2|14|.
CASSPARGAGELFF
TGTGCCAGCTCACCAGCTAGAGGGGCCGGGGAGCTGTTTTTT
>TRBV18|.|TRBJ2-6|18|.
CASSPPMTDSSGANVLTF
TGTGCCAGCTCACCACCGATGACGGATAGCTCTGGGGCCAACGTCCTGACTTTC
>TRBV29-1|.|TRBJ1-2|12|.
CSVEGGGYGYTF
TGCAGCGTTGAAGGTGGCGGGTATGGCTACACCTTC
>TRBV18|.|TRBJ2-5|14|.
CASSPAPRGETQYF
TGTGCCAGCTCACCCGCTCCAAGGGGAGAGACCCAGTACTTC
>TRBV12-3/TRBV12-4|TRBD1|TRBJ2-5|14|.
CASSRTGGGETQYF
TGTGCCAGCAGTCGGACAGGGGGCGGAGAGACCCAGTACTTC
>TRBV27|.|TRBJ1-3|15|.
CASKLGPSSGNTIYF
TGTGCCAGCAAATTGGGACCCAGCTCTGGAAACACCATATATTTT
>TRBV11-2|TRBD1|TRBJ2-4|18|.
CASSLMSGGQGAKNIQYF
TGTGCCAGCAGCTTAATGTCAGGGGGCCAGGGGGCCAAAAACATTCAGTACTTC
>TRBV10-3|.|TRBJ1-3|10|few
CAIGGNTIYF
TGTGCCATCGGGGGAAACACCATATATTTT
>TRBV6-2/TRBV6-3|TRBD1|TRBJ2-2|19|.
CASSSPFLDRGVNTGELFF
TGTGCCAGCAGTTCCCCCTTCCTGGACAGGGGCGTTAACACCGGGGAGCTGTTTTTT
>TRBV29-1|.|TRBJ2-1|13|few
CSVWPGRYNEQFF
TGCAGCGTTTGGCCGGGGCGATACAATGAGCAGTTCTTC
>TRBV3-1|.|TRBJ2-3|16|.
CASSQVSGFGQDTQYF
TGTGCCAGCAGCCAAGTCAGTGGATTCGGGCAAGATACGCAGTATTTT
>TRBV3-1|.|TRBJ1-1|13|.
CASSQELNTEAFF
TGTGCCAGCAGCCAAGAGTTGAACACTGAAGCTTTCTTT
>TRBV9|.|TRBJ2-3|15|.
CASSRQALGTDTQYF
TGTGCCAGCAGCCGACAGGCGCTCGGCACAGATACGCAGTATTTT
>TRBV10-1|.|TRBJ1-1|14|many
CASSEGPGATEAFF
TGCGCCAGCAGTGAGGGCCCCGGAGCCACTGAAGCTTTCTTT
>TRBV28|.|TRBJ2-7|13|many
CASRSGALLEQYF
TGTGCCAGCAGGTCCGGCGCCCTTCTGGAGCAGTACTTC
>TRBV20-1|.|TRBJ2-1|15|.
CSASRGLERNNEQFF
TGCAGTGCTAGTCGGGGGCTCGAAAGGAACAATGAGCAGTTCTTC
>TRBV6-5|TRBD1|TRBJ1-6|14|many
CASRPGTGNSPLHF
TGTGCCAGCAGACCCGGGACAGGGAATTCACCCCTCCACTTT
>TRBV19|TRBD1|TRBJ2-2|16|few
CASSSRDRGNTGELFF
TGTGCCAGTAGCAGCCGGGACAGGGGGAACACCGGGGAGCTGTTTTTT
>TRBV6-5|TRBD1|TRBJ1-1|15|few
CASRSPGQGDTEAFF
TGTGCCAGCAGGTCCCCGGGACAGGGCGACACTGAAGCTTTCTTT
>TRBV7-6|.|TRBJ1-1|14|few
CASSFEAENTEAFF
TGTGCCAGCAGCTTTGAGGCGGAGAACACTGAAGCTTTCTTT
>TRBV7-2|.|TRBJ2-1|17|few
CASSFGGAPMSYNEQFF
TGTGCCAGCAGCTTTGGAGGAGCGCCGATGTCCTACAATGAGCAGTTCTTC
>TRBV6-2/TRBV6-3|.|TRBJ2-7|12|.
CASETASYEQYF
TGTGCCAGCGAGACGGCTTCCTACGAGCAGTACTTC
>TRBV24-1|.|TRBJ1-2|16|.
CATSDPTGSFNYGYTF
TGTGCCACCAGTGATCCTACAGGAAGCTTTAACTATGGCTACACCTTC
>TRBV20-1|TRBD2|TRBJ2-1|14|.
CSARAAGGPHEQFF
TGCAGTGCTAGAGCAGCGGGGGGGCCCCATGAGCAGTTCTTC
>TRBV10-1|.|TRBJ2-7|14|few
CASSPSGQAYEQYF
TGCGCCAGCAGTCCATCGGGACAAGCCTACGAGCAGTACTTC
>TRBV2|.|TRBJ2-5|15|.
CASSGSGTEGETQYF
TGTGCCAGCAGTGGGTCCGGGACGGAGGGCGAGACCCAGTACTTC
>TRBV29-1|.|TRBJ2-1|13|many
CSVQDSSYNEQFF
TGCAGCGTTCAGGATAGCTCCTACAATGAGCAGTTCTTC
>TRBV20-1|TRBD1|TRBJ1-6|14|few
CSARGQTDNSPLHF
TGCAGTGCTAGGGGACAGACCGATAATTCACCCCTCCACTTT
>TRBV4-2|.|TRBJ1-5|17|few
CASSQFSPGTRNQPQHF
TGTGCCAGCAGCCAATTTAGCCCCGGGACCCGCAATCAGCCCCAGCATTTT
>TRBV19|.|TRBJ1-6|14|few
CASSGEGRNSPLHF
TGTGCCAGCTCCGGGGAGGGTAGGAATTCACCCCTCCACTTT
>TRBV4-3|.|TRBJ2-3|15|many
CASSQDRGVSDTQYF
TGCGCCAGCAGCCAAGACAGGGGAGTATCGGATACGCAGTATTTT
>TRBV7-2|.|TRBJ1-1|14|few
CASSSRGSGTEAFF
TGTGCCAGCAGCTCCAGGGGTTCAGGCACTGAAGCTTTCTTT
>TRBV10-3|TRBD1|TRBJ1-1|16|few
CAITKLRGRQNTEAFF
TGTGCCATCACCAAATTAAGGGGGCGTCAAAACACTGAAGCTTTCTTT
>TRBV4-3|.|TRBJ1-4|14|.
CASSQVTGGEKLFF
TGCGCCAGCAGCCAAGTTACTGGTGGTGAAAAACTGTTTTTT
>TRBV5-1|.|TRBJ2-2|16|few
CASSLASGADTGELFF
TGCGCCAGCAGCTTGGCCTCCGGGGCGGACACCGGGGAGCTGTTTTTT
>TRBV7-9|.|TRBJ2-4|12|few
CASSLDVRPGDF
TGTGCCAGCAGCTTAGATGTCCGTCCGGGGGACTTC
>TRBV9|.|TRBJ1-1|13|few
CASSVEVNTEAFF
TGTGCCAGCAGCGTAGAAGTGAACACTGAAGCTTTCTTT
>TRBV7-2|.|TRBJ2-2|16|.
CASSLGVRSVTGELFF
TGTGCCAGCAGCTTAGGGGTCCGGTCGGTCACCGGGGAGCTGTTTTTT